Listed here are 32 T cell receptor beta chains from one sample, sequenced in a study of identical twins. TCRdb re-derived calls from the 5' RACE reads in MiXCR, one entry per CDR3 protein. The sample consists of about 100,000 distinct CDR3 sequences, 5.9% of them appearing once. Input material: memory T cells sorted from blood. The receptors derive from a woman between 50 and 59 years old in good health.

The sample holds many counts of this clonotype. The chain combines TRBV5-5 with TRBJ1-1, with D perhaps matching TRBD1 (5 bases). V lost 4 bases and J lost 3, with 7 bases in between. In germline, CDR1 is SGHKS, CDR2 YYEKEE (reference sequence). The CDR3 is made up of 12 amino acids. DNA for the CDR3: TGTGCCAGCAGCCGAGGGGACACTGAAGCTTTCTTT. Translating gives CASSRGDTEAFF.

This clonotype was counted many times. CDR3 sequence reads: CASSETGRETQYF. The CDR3 bases are TGTGCCAGCAGTGAGACAGGGCGAGAGACCCAGTACTTC. J is TRBJ2-5 and V is TRBV2; the match to TRBD1 covers 7 bases. From germline, CDR1 is SNHLY and CDR2 FYNNEI. CDR3 length: 13 amino acids. Unmatched junction bases numbered 2, after V lost 3 bases and J lost 4 bases.

The sample holds a few counts of this clonotype. The chain joins TRBV16 to TRBJ2-5; D not certain. The V and J ends lost 2 bases and 5 bases respectively, with 9 bases between them. The CDR3 contains 13 residues. From germline, CDR1 is KGHSY and CDR2 FQNENV. Written as DNA, the CDR3 is TGTGCCAGCAGCCAAAGGGATGCCGAGACCCAGTACTTC. Amino acids: CASSQRDAETQYF.

Many counts were recorded for this clonotype. This sequence joins TRBV11-2 and TRBJ1-5; possible D gene TRBD1, 5 bases. The germline V and J ends were trimmed by 0 bases and 2 bases, with 11 bases remaining between them. Germline CDR1 and CDR2: SGHAT and FQNNGV. The CDR3 spans 16 residues. The CDR3 DNA is TGTGCCAGCAGCTTAGATCCAGGGTTGGGCAATCAGCCCCAGCATTTT. This sequence encodes CASSLDPGLGNQPQHF.

This clonotype was detected many times. The rearrangement links TRBV12-3 or TRBV12-4 to TRBJ1-5; weak D call: TRBD1 (5 bases). The V and J ends lost 4 bases and 0 bases respectively, with 10 bases between them. There are 15 residues in the CDR3. The CDR3 DNA follows: TGTGCCAGCAGTTCCCAGGGTTTTAGCAATCAGCCCCAGCATTTT. Translated, it gives CASSSQGFSNQPQHF.

This clonotype was found many times. The rearrangement joins TRBV7-9 to TRBJ1-1; D not resolved. CDR1 and CDR2 from the germline V gene are SEHNR and FQNEAQ (reference sequence). This CDR3 region has 12 residues. V was shortened by 6 bases and J by 2 bases, with 7 bases between the two germline ends. This CDR3 reads CASSTHNTEAFF. Here the CDR3 DNA reads TGTGCCAGCAGTACACATAACACTGAAGCTTTCTTT.

The sample holds many counts of this clonotype. The chain is built from TRBV5-1 and TRBJ1-2; the match to TRBD1 covers 9 bases. V was clipped by 3 bases and J by 8 bases; unmatched bases: 5. CDR3 length: 13 amino acids. Germline values: CDR1 SGHRS, CDR2 YFSETQ. CDR3: CASSWGQGTGYTF. The CDR3 DNA reads as TGCGCCAGCAGCTGGGGACAGGGTACCGGCTACACCTTC. The whole variable domain, remainder taken from reference TRBV5-1 and TRBJ1-2, is KAGVTQTPRYLIKTRGQQVTLSCSPISGHRSVSWYQQTPGQGLQFLFEYFSETQRNKGNFPGRFSGRQFSNSRSEMNVSTLELGDSALYLCASSWGQGTGYTFGSGTRLTVV.

There are a few counts of this clonotype. The gene calls are TRBV5-1 and TRBJ1-1, with D perhaps matching TRBD1 (5 bases). The V end lost 2 bases, the J end lost 1 base, and 9 bases lay between the germline ends. This CDR3 contains 14 residues. In germline, CDR1 is SGHRS, CDR2 YFSETQ. In DNA, the CDR3 is TGCGCCAGCAGCTTCCTCCAGGGGAACACTGAAGCTTTCTTT. It translates to CASSFLQGNTEAFF.

This clonotype was counted at least ten times. The rearrangement joins TRBV20-1 to TRBJ2-7; 11 nucleotides line up with TRBD1. V lost 5 bases to trimming and J lost 5 bases; unmatched junction nucleotides: 8. The CDR3 contains 14 residues. Germline values: CDR1 DFQATT, CDR2 SNEGSKA (reference sequence). Written as DNA, the CDR3 is TGCAGTGCTGGCAAGGGACAGGGGGACGACGAGCAGTACTTC. It specifies CSAGKGQGDDEQYF.

Comment on this clonotype: It may be a read error: a sequence one base away is much more abundant. J is TRBJ2-6 and V is TRBV12-3 or TRBV12-4, with D uncertain. This CDR3 is built from 14 residues. The CDR3: CASTSVSGVNVLTF. CDR3 in DNA: TGTGCCAGCACGAGTGTCTCTGGGGTCAACGTCCTGACTTTC.

This clonotype was observed a few times. The chain joins TRBV7-3 to TRBJ2-5; 8 positions agree with TRBD1. Germline loops: CDR1 SGHTA, CDR2 FQGTGA. The ends lost 5 bases at V and 1 base at J; junction bases unmatched: 6. The CDR3 has 15 residues. The DNA of the CDR3 is TGTGCCAGCAGCCCGGGCGGGACAGGCCAAGAGACCCAGTACTTC. Residues: CASSPGGTGQETQYF.

This clonotype was observed at least ten times. J is TRBJ2-7 and V is TRBV5-1, with D perhaps TRBD1 (5 bases). Germline-derived CDR1 and CDR2 are SGHRS and YFSETQ. Trimming shortened V by 0 bases and J by 7 bases, and 14 bases separated the two germline ends. The CDR3 spans 14 residues. Written as DNA, the CDR3 is TGCGCCAGCAGCTTGGCTATGGCAGGGAAGGAGCAGTACTTC. Its translation: CASSLAMAGKEQYF.

This clonotype was seen repeatedly, ten times or more. The CDR3 reads CASSVRGLGTGELFF. In DNA, the CDR3 is TGTGCCAGCAGCGTCAGGGGGCTGGGCACCGGGGAGCTGTTTTTT. The rearrangement uses TRBV5-8 and TRBJ2-2; the match to TRBD1 covers 8 bases. Looked up from germline, CDR1 is SGHTS and CDR2 is YDEGEE. V was pared by 4 bases and J by 4 bases, with 6 bases of the junction left unmatched. The CDR3 has 15 residues.

This clonotype has at least ten counts. The gene calls are TRBV12-3 or TRBV12-4 and TRBJ1-2, with D perhaps matching TRBD1 (5 bases). The CDR3 length is 15 residues. V lost 8 bases and J lost 1, with 17 bases in between. The CDR3 bases are TGTGCCAGCCAATATGCAGGGTCCCATAACTATGGCTACACCTTC. It yields the protein CASQYAGSHNYGYTF.

This clonotype was seen only a few times. The chain combines TRBV3-1 with TRBJ2-2, with D possibly TRBD1 on 5 matching bases. The CDR3 sequence is 13 residues long. The ends were cut back, 6 bases at V and 0 bases at J, with 5 bases in the middle. Germline values: CDR1 LGHDT, CDR2 YNNKEL (reference sequence). Written as DNA, the CDR3 is TGTGCCAGCAGACAGGCGAACACCGGGGAGCTGTTTTTT. This encodes CASRQANTGELFF.

This clonotype has at least ten counts. The chain is built from TRBV30 and TRBJ2-2; D remains unclear. CDR1 GTSNPN and CDR2 SVGIG come from the germline V gene (reference sequence). Trimming cost V 2 bases and J 7 bases, with 11 bases left between them. The CDR3 has 13 residues. The chain's CDR3 is CAWSWADGGELFF. In DNA form, the CDR3 reads TGTGCCTGGAGTTGGGCGGATGGCGGGGAGCTGTTTTTT.

This clonotype came up a few times. The rearrangement uses TRBV24-1 and TRBJ1-2, with D perhaps matching TRBD1 (6 bases). The V gene lost 4 bases and the J gene lost 4 bases, with 15 bases spanning the gap. The CDR3 loop spans 15 amino acids. CDR1 is KGHDR, CDR2 SFDVKD, per germline. Here the CDR3 reads CATSEGGRTSYGYTF. DNA of the CDR3: TGTGCCACCAGTGAAGGGGGACGGACATCCTATGGCTACACCTTC.

This clonotype was seen only a few times. This rearrangement joins TRBV2 to TRBJ2-5; 7 bases map to TRBD1. The ends lost 8 bases at V and 5 bases at J; junction bases unmatched: 11. The CDR3 runs 14 residues. The germline gives CDR1 SNHLY, CDR2 FYNNEI. Written as DNA, the CDR3 is TGTGCCAGCGGAAAAGGGGGCGCAGGGGAGACCCAGTACTTC. Its protein product is CASGKGGAGETQYF.

CDR3 amino acids: CASSFKVGELFF. CDR3 in DNA: TGTGCCAGCAGTTTTAAAGTCGGGGAGCTGTTTTTT. The chain uses TRBV27 and TRBJ2-2; no clear D. The V end was cut by 3 bases, the J end by 7 bases, with 6 bases between. The CDR3 is 12 residues long. The germline gives CDR1 MNHEY, CDR2 SMNVEV (reference sequence).

The V call is TRBV3-1, the J call TRBJ2-4; D remains ambiguous. Germline V gives CDR1 LGHDT, CDR2 YNNKEL (reference sequence). The CDR3 is 16 residues long. V was trimmed by 5 bases and J by 0 bases, leaving 14 bases between them. The CDR3 bases are TGTGCCAGCAGCGGGAATCCACTCCTAGCCAAAAACATTCAGTACTTC. Translation gives CASSGNPLLAKNIQYF.

This clonotype has ten or more counts. The rearrangement uses TRBV20-1 and TRBJ2-1; D ambiguous. The CDR3 spans 12 residues. Per the germline V gene, CDR1 is DFQATT and CDR2 is SNEGSKA (reference sequence). V lost 3 bases, J lost 5 bases, and 8 bases lay in between. The CDR3 nucleotides are TGCAGTGCTAGGGACCAGAACAATGAGCAGTTCTTC. Translated: CSARDQNNEQFF.

The chain combines TRBV20-1 with TRBJ2-1, with 13 positions matching TRBD2. V shed 8 bases, J shed 0 bases, and the junction held 7 bases outside the gene matches. The V gene's germline CDR1 is DFQATT and CDR2 SNEGSKA (reference sequence). The CDR3 covers 16 residues. For the CDR3, the DNA is TGCAGTACCGGACTAGCGGGAGCTAGCTCCTACAATGAGCAGTTCTTC. Protein sequence: CSTGLAGASSYNEQFF.

This clonotype appeared many times. This chain uses TRBV7-8 with TRBJ2-7; a weak D match, TRBD1 (7 bases). Trimming took 2 bases from V and 0 from J, leaving 14 bases between them. The CDR3 covers 16 residues. Germline-derived CDR1 and CDR2 are SGHVS and FQNEAQ. CDR3 in DNA: TGTGCCAGCAGCTTACATGGGCAGGGGGGCTCCTACGAGCAGTACTTC. This translates into CASSLHGQGGSYEQYF.

This clonotype was seen at least ten times. This rearrangement joins TRBV20-1 to TRBJ1-5; TRBD1 agrees at 7 bases. Germline CDR1 reads DFQATT; CDR2 reads SNEGSKA (reference sequence). The CDR3 runs to 15 residues. V dropped 5 bases and J dropped 3; count of bases not matched to a gene: 10. CDR3 nucleotides: TGCAGTGCTTCCCTGCGACAGGGCCACAATCAGCCCCAGCATTTT. Its protein product is CSASLRQGHNQPQHF.

The table lists this clonotype with many counts. The V and J genes are TRBV10-3 and TRBJ1-1; no reliable D call. CDR1 and CDR2 from the germline V gene are ENHRY and SYGVKD. V was clipped by 6 bases and J by 11 bases, with 22 bases between them. CDR3 length: 14 amino acids. CDR3 DNA sequence: TGTGCCATCAGGGAACAAGGAGAGGGTTTGGTGGCTTTCTTT. Translating it yields CAIREQGEGLVAFF.

This clonotype was counted ten times or more. The gene calls are TRBV6-5 and TRBJ1-1; D not certain. Germline lookup yields CDR1 MNHEY and CDR2 SVGAGI. The CDR3 covers 13 residues. Trimming took off 2 bases at V and 7 bases at J, with 11 bases between the two ends. The CDR3 sequence: CASSYLPLNEAFF. The CDR3 DNA sequence: TGTGCCAGCAGTTACCTCCCCCTCAATGAAGCTTTCTTT.

This clonotype was seen at least ten times. V and J are TRBV7-6 and TRBJ2-1; D is undetermined. Trimming removed 5 bases from V and 8 bases from J, with 10 bases in between. The germline V gene encodes CDR1 SGHVS and CDR2 FNYEAQ. This CDR3 has 12 amino acids. CDR3 residues: CASSPSRYEQFF. CDR3 nucleotide sequence: TGTGCCAGCAGCCCCTCTCGGTATGAGCAGTTCTTC.

The sample holds many counts of this clonotype. The chain has TRBV6-4 and TRBJ2-2; 7 bases are a match to TRBD1. V trimming: 7 bases; J trimming: 4 bases; junction bases outside the gene matches: 6. This CDR3 is built from 14 residues. The V gene's germline CDR1 is MRHNA and CDR2 SNTAGT. CDR3 sequence reads: CASKSQGSTGELFF. The DNA of the CDR3 is TGTGCCAGCAAGTCACAGGGGTCCACCGGGGAGCTGTTTTTT.

This clonotype has a count of ten or more. V gene TRBV27 combines with J gene TRBJ2-1, with 13 bases identical to TRBD2. Germline CDR1 and CDR2: MNHEY and SMNVEV (reference sequence). The ends lost 2 bases at V and 9 bases at J; junction bases unmatched: 10. The CDR3 is 17 amino acids. CDR3 loop: CASSLRPGTSGTVEQFF. The CDR3 nucleotides read TGTGCCAGCAGTTTACGACCCGGGACTAGCGGGACAGTTGAGCAGTTCTTC.

This clonotype was counted many times. The chain joins TRBV29-1 to TRBJ2-4; 9 positions agree with TRBD2. Germline values: CDR1 SQVTM, CDR2 ANQGSEA. CDR3 size: 14 residues. J was trimmed by 1 base and V by 4 bases; bases with no gene match: 2. CDR3 DNA sequence: TGCAGCGTTGTAACTAGCGGGGCCAAAAACATTCAGTACTTC. Encoded protein: CSVVTSGAKNIQYF. Variable domain in full (rest from reference TRBV29-1 and TRBJ2-4): SAVISQKPSRDICQRGTSLTIQCQVDSQVTMMFWYRQQPGQSLTLIATANQGSEATYESGFVIDKFPISRPNLTFSTLTVSNMSPEDSSIYLCSVVTSGAKNIQYFGAGTRLSVL.

This clonotype was recorded a few times. The V and J genes are TRBV12-3 or TRBV12-4 and TRBJ2-1; 10 bases fit TRBD2. CDR3 size: 15 residues. The V gene end was trimmed by 6 bases and the J gene end by 7 bases; junction bases not matched to a gene: 9. This chain's CDR3 is CASSPLAGGRNEQFF. CDR3 nucleotides: TGTGCCAGCAGCCCCTTAGCGGGAGGCCGGAATGAGCAGTTCTTC.

This clonotype was counted only a few times. Possible read error: a much larger clone is one base away. The rearrangement joins TRBV19 to TRBJ2-1; D not certain. CDR1 and CDR2 from the germline V gene are LNHDA and SQIVND (reference sequence). CDR3 length equals 11 residues. CDR3 amino acids: CAISILLEQFF. CDR3 nucleotide sequence: TGTGCCATTAGTATACTTCTCGAGCAGTTCTTC.